These T cell receptor beta chains were read from a single sample in a study of T-cell memory formation after mild COVID-19. TCRdb itself ran the 5' RACE reads through MiXCR, one entry per CDR3 protein. Of around 390,000 distinct CDR3 sequences in the sample, around a sixth were seen once. Sample: PBMCs or a T cell subset sorted from them (not recorded which). These receptors all stem from a man younger than 35 who had mild COVID-19 (a few samples of this study predate the infection). Cell type and time point are not known. Each CDR3 is given with its conserved first and last residue. The order of the fields is J gene, V gene, D gene, clone size, CDR3 DNA, CDR3 protein. A D gene is named only where the DNA matches it firmly. The size entry is marked missing in some rows and otherwise reads once, few, many or a size class.

J gene: TRBJ1-5
V gene: TRBV6-2/TRBV6-3
D gene: .
clone size: few
CDR3 DNA: TGTGCCAGCAGCTATGCCCTACCGAATCAGCCCCAGCATTTT
CDR3 protein: CASSYALPNQPQHF

J gene: TRBJ2-1
V gene: TRBV5-6
D gene: TRBD1
clone size: .
CDR3 DNA: TGTGCCAGCAGCCGCGACAGGGTGGATGAGCAGTTCTTC
CDR3 protein: CASSRDRVDEQFF

J gene: TRBJ1-6
V gene: TRBV12-3/TRBV12-4
D gene: TRBD1
clone size: .
CDR3 DNA: TGTGCCAGCAGTATTTGGACAGGGACAAATTCACCCCTCCACTTT
CDR3 protein: CASSIWTGTNSPLHF

J gene: TRBJ2-4
V gene: TRBV7-3
D gene: .
clone size: few
CDR3 DNA: TGTGCCAGCAGCTTAAACAGACTAGCCAAAAACATTCAGTACTTC
CDR3 protein: CASSLNRLAKNIQYF

J gene: TRBJ1-4
V gene: TRBV6-5
D gene: .
clone size: .
CDR3 DNA: TGTGCCAGCAGGCTCGGACAGTATCCGTCTAATGAAAAACTGTTTTTT
CDR3 protein: CASRLGQYPSNEKLFF

J gene: TRBJ2-6
V gene: TRBV18
D gene: .
clone size: few
CDR3 DNA: TGTGCCAGCTCACCACAGGCGTCCTCTGGGGCCAACGTCCTGACTTTC
CDR3 protein: CASSPQASSGANVLTF

J gene: TRBJ2-5
V gene: TRBV7-8
D gene: TRBD1
clone size: .
CDR3 DNA: TGTGCCAGCAGCTTAGCAGGGACAGTGTACCAAGAGACCCAGTACTTC
CDR3 protein: CASSLAGTVYQETQYF

J gene: TRBJ2-3
V gene: TRBV5-1
D gene: .
clone size: few
CDR3 DNA: TGCGCCAGCAACACGGCAGATACGCAGTATTTT
CDR3 protein: CASNTADTQYF

J gene: TRBJ2-3
V gene: TRBV6-2/TRBV6-3
D gene: .
clone size: few
CDR3 DNA: TGTGCCAGCAAGCCACCTGGGCGGGGCACAGATACGCAGTATTTT
CDR3 protein: CASKPPGRGTDTQYF

J gene: TRBJ2-3
V gene: TRBV20-1
D gene: TRBD2
clone size: .
CDR3 DNA: TGCAGTGCTAGAGATCGGCTAGCGGGGGGGTTTGCAGATACGCAGTATTTT
CDR3 protein: CSARDRLAGGFADTQYF

J gene: TRBJ2-1
V gene: TRBV27
D gene: .
clone size: many
CDR3 DNA: TGTGCCAGCAACGACCGTAGCTCCTACAATGAGCAGTTCTTC
CDR3 protein: CASNDRSSYNEQFF

J gene: TRBJ1-6
V gene: TRBV27
D gene: .
clone size: .
CDR3 DNA: TGTGCCAGCAGTAACTCAGGGTTTCTTAGTTCACCCCTCCACTTT
CDR3 protein: CASSNSGFLSSPLHF

J gene: TRBJ1-5
V gene: TRBV4-1
D gene: TRBD1
clone size: .
CDR3 DNA: TGCGCCAGCAGCCAAGAGGACAGGGAAAATCAGCCCCAGCATTTT
CDR3 protein: CASSQEDRENQPQHF

J gene: TRBJ2-5
V gene: TRBV5-1
D gene: .
clone size: .
CDR3 DNA: TGCGCCAGCAGCATTGCACCGGAAGAGACCCAGTACTTC
CDR3 protein: CASSIAPEETQYF

J gene: TRBJ2-1
V gene: TRBV24-1
D gene: TRBD2
clone size: .
CDR3 DNA: TGTGCCACCAGTGATTGGGAGCGGGGGGGCAAGTTGAATGAGCAGTTCTTC
CDR3 protein: CATSDWERGGKLNEQFF

J gene: TRBJ2-1
V gene: TRBV2
D gene: TRBD2
clone size: .
CDR3 DNA: TGTGCCAGCAGTGAGTCTGGCGGGGGATTCTACAATGAGCAGTTCTTC
CDR3 protein: CASSESGGGFYNEQFF

J gene: TRBJ2-1
V gene: TRBV5-1
D gene: TRBD2
clone size: many
CDR3 DNA: TGCGCCAGCAGCCAGGGACTAGCGACCCTATATGGGGAGCAGTTCTTC
CDR3 protein: CASSQGLATLYGEQFF

J gene: TRBJ2-5
V gene: TRBV29-1
D gene: TRBD1
clone size: few
CDR3 DNA: TGCAGCGTGGCAACAGGGGTTGGGACCCAGTACTTC
CDR3 protein: CSVATGVGTQYF

J gene: TRBJ1-2
V gene: TRBV3-1
D gene: .
clone size: .
CDR3 DNA: TGTGCCAGCAGCCAGGAGGGACAAAGACCAAGATTTAACTATGGCTACACCTTC
CDR3 protein: CASSQEGQRPRFNYGYTF

J gene: TRBJ2-3
V gene: TRBV20-1
D gene: .
clone size: many
CDR3 DNA: TGCAGTGCTAGAGTTTCTTCGGATACGCAGTATTTT
CDR3 protein: CSARVSSDTQYF

J gene: TRBJ1-4
V gene: TRBV7-9
D gene: .
clone size: .
CDR3 DNA: TGTGCCAGCAGCTTAGATTCGAGGGTTGAAAAACTGTTTTTT
CDR3 protein: CASSLDSRVEKLFF

J gene: TRBJ2-1
V gene: TRBV7-3
D gene: .
clone size: .
CDR3 DNA: TGTGCCAGCAGCTTAACGAGTTCGGCGTACAATGAGCAGTTCTTC
CDR3 protein: CASSLTSSAYNEQFF

J gene: TRBJ2-3
V gene: TRBV7-9
D gene: .
clone size: .
CDR3 DNA: TGTGCCAGCAGCCCACGTCAGGCAGGGGCCCGCACAGATACGCAGTATTTT
CDR3 protein: CASSPRQAGARTDTQYF

J gene: TRBJ1-5
V gene: TRBV7-2
D gene: .
clone size: few
CDR3 DNA: TGTGCCAGCAGCCGTAAGACGGGAAATCAGCCCCAGCATTTT
CDR3 protein: CASSRKTGNQPQHF

J gene: TRBJ1-5
V gene: TRBV12-3/TRBV12-4
D gene: .
clone size: .
CDR3 DNA: TGTGCCAGCAGTGCCTCGGACGGGTACAATCAGCCCCAGCATTTT
CDR3 protein: CASSASDGYNQPQHF

J gene: TRBJ2-5
V gene: TRBV11-2
D gene: TRBD2
clone size: few
CDR3 DNA: TGTGCCAGCAGCCGAGGGCGGGGGGTGGAGACCCAGTACTTC
CDR3 protein: CASSRGRGVETQYF

J gene: TRBJ2-6
V gene: TRBV4-2
D gene: .
clone size: .
CDR3 DNA: TGTGCCAGCAGCCAAGATATGTACTCTGGGGCCAACGTCCTGACTTTC
CDR3 protein: CASSQDMYSGANVLTF

J gene: TRBJ2-1
V gene: TRBV7-2
D gene: TRBD2
clone size: many
CDR3 DNA: TGTGCCAGCAGCCCGACTAGCGGGGGGCCCAAGCAGTTCTTC
CDR3 protein: CASSPTSGGPKQFF

J gene: TRBJ2-3
V gene: TRBV28
D gene: .
clone size: .
CDR3 DNA: TGTGCCAGCAGTTTACTTAGCGTAAGCACAGATACGCAGTATTTT
CDR3 protein: CASSLLSVSTDTQYF

J gene: TRBJ2-2
V gene: TRBV5-1
D gene: .
clone size: .
CDR3 DNA: TGCGCCGGGACTTTATCGGGGGGCCATACCGGGGAGCTGTTTTTT
CDR3 protein: CAGTLSGGHTGELFF

J gene: TRBJ2-7
V gene: TRBV18
D gene: .
clone size: .
CDR3 DNA: TGTGCCAGCTCACCATATAGCCAGGACGCCACCGAGCAGTACTTC
CDR3 protein: CASSPYSQDATEQYF

J gene: TRBJ2-7
V gene: TRBV7-6
D gene: TRBD2
clone size: .
CDR3 DNA: TGTGCCAGCAGCTTAGGACAAGCGGGGGGGCTGTACGAGCAGTACTTC
CDR3 protein: CASSLGQAGGLYEQYF

J gene: TRBJ2-2
V gene: TRBV6-5
D gene: .
clone size: many
CDR3 DNA: TGTGCCAGCAGTTATGGCGGGGAGAACACCGGGGAGCTGTTTTTT
CDR3 protein: CASSYGGENTGELFF

J gene: TRBJ1-1
V gene: TRBV7-6
D gene: TRBD1
clone size: few
CDR3 DNA: TGTGCCAGCAGTATCAAGGGGGCCATGAACACTGAAGCTTTCTTT
CDR3 protein: CASSIKGAMNTEAFF

J gene: TRBJ2-1
V gene: TRBV7-2
D gene: TRBD2
clone size: many
CDR3 DNA: TGTGCCAGCAGCATTTCCGGGACTAGCTCCTACAATGAGCAGTTCTTC
CDR3 protein: CASSISGTSSYNEQFF

J gene: TRBJ1-1
V gene: TRBV5-1
D gene: TRBD1
clone size: few
CDR3 DNA: TGCGCCAGCACTCGGACAGGGAGGGACACTGAAGCTTTCTTT
CDR3 protein: CASTRTGRDTEAFF

J gene: TRBJ2-3
V gene: TRBV7-3
D gene: TRBD2
clone size: few
CDR3 DNA: TGTGCCAGCAGCCCCGAATCGGGAGGTAGCGGCACAGATACGCAGTATTTT
CDR3 protein: CASSPESGGSGTDTQYF

J gene: TRBJ2-5
V gene: TRBV5-1
D gene: .
clone size: few
CDR3 DNA: TGCGCCAGCAGCTTCCAATCAGGAGAAGAGACCCAGTACTTC
CDR3 protein: CASSFQSGEETQYF

J gene: TRBJ1-6
V gene: TRBV6-5
D gene: .
clone size: .
CDR3 DNA: TGTGCCAGCAGTTACTCGGCGGGGTCACCCCTCCACTTT
CDR3 protein: CASSYSAGSPLHF

J gene: TRBJ1-1
V gene: TRBV7-2
D gene: .
clone size: .
CDR3 DNA: TGTGCCAGCAGCTTAGCTTCGACGGGGTACACTGAAGCTTTCTTT
CDR3 protein: CASSLASTGYTEAFF

J gene: TRBJ2-2
V gene: TRBV7-3
D gene: TRBD1
clone size: few
CDR3 DNA: TGTGCCAGCAGCTTGGGACAGGGGGAAACCGGGGAGCTGTTTTTT
CDR3 protein: CASSLGQGETGELFF

J gene: TRBJ2-3
V gene: TRBV4-1
D gene: TRBD2
clone size: .
CDR3 DNA: TGCGCCAGCAGCACGTTCCTAGCGGGACCTATTGAAGTTACGCAGTATTTT
CDR3 protein: CASSTFLAGPIEVTQYF